The text below deals with one TCR beta chain. This clonotype was found a few times. Its antigen remains undetermined. Base qualities were left out, and no much larger clone turns up one base away. The germline V and J ends show losses of 4 bases and 0 bases respectively, and no gene match explains 6 bases of the junction. The CDR3 sequence holds 15 residues, the cysteine and phenylalanine included. Kept here is only the CDR3 DNA, which spans 45 bases and is read in frame from base 1. Per the germline V gene, MDHEN is the CDR1 and SYDVKM is the CDR2. The data were taken from a study of blood T cells in healthy people across ages (dated by TCRdb to between 2014 and 2017). Context from the whole study: Template switching captured roughly one uniquely barcoded TCR beta cDNA molecule per two T cells in model experiments. Using the same blood draw, the study looked at two additional independent replicas of 1 million unique cDNA reads for two donors, one aged 18 to 30 and the other aged 80 or older. Age-related changes in TCR beta repertoire diversity were measured in the study by deep sequencing normalized with unique cDNA molecular identifiers. Four age groups were formed from the donors: young (average approximately 15 years), middle-aged (approximately 40), aged (about 62) and long-lived (roughly 88). Broader findings and caveats from the paper: Observed TCR beta diversity per million T cells fell roughly linearly with age, and a significant reduction was already apparent by age approximately 40. Since profiling was done on bulk unsorted PBMCs, naive and antigen-experienced compartments could not be conclusively compared. Compared with the aged group, more naive CD4+ T cells, fewer expanded clones and increased TCR diversity were shown by the long-lived group, suggesting age selection. Estimates of total diversity based on one million sequenced T cells were considered lower bounds and underestimates. There was a strong correlation between observed TCR beta diversity and the percentage of naive T cells measured by flow cytometry. Donor CMV infection status was unknown, potentially confounding age-related changes in expanded clonotypes.

Libraries were prepared through 5' RACE. TCRdb names Illumina HiSeq 2500 as the instrument used. A second PCR of about 6 to 11 cycles was performed with a sample-barcoded 5' primer and a J-beta primer mix. Each TCR beta cDNA molecule received a unique molecular identifier from a template-switch 5' adaptor carrying 12 random nucleotides. Each sample yielded at least 2.5 million CDR3-containing paired-end reads. First-strand cDNA synthesis was performed from all RNA using the Mint cDNA synthesis kit, with priming by a TRBC-specific oligonucleotide. All cDNA was treated with uracil-DNA glycosylase and then went through a first 18-cycle PCR with the universal primers M1SS and BC2_uni_R. The study's processing was this. For normalization, 1 million high-quality reads, each with a distinct molecular identifier, were randomly selected from each sample. Instead of being binned into consensus sequences, reads that shared molecular identifiers were thrown out. MiTCR, with a Q25 quality threshold and the strictest error-elimination algorithm, was used for CDR3 identification, clonotype clustering and error correction. A nonparametric unseen species model with Euler transformation was used to estimate lower-bound total TCR beta diversity. TCRdb ran its own pipeline on the public reads, namely fastp trimming at Q25 and MiXCR clone calling, and kept in-frame beta chains. Rows are unified per CDR3 protein, each entry keeping the most common DNA and genes. The V and J calls were not made by the authors but by TCRdb's processing. The sample table lists 600,000 to 850,000 distinct CDR3 sequences, about 25% of them with a count of one. The ten largest account for roughly 9% of the sample.

The donors were a few dozen Caucasian individuals from Russia, aged roughly 6 to 100 years, who were systemically healthy. Each donor gave about 9.8 milliliters of peripheral blood, drawn into EDTA-treated Vacutainer tubes. Ficoll-Paque density-gradient centrifugation was used to isolate PBMCs, with at least 7 million obtained per sample. Total RNA, at least 6 micrograms per sample, was extracted from PBMCs with Trizol reagent. For every donor, flow cytometry on a PBMC aliquot measured the percentage of naive CD45RAhigh/CD27high T cells. The same data also went into a second study, on T cells of mothers and their children. From that second study: The donors were nine systemically healthy Caucasian individuals, made up of three mothers and their six children. cDNA synthesis used all of the extracted RNA, with roughly 1.5 ug of RNA in each 15 ul reaction. In the second PCR, the M1S primer added sample barcodes and 2-4 random nucleotides. Over 8 million TCR beta CDR3 reads came from each mother, compared with around 3 million reads from each child. In both related and unrelated pairs, thymic selection shapes the output of TCR recombination in a similar way, with inherited differences having only a minor effect. Normalized repertoire overlap was always slightly but never significantly higher in related than unrelated mother-child pairs. No persistent microchimeric T cell clones were detected, at a sensitivity of roughly 100 clones per million clonotypes. Deep NGS was used in the study to compare the TCR beta repertoires of mothers and children and to look for features that separate related mother-child pairs from unrelated individuals. Mothers averaged approximately 40 +/- 4 years of age and children averaged roughly 11 +/- 4 years. After adapter ligation was performed with NEBNext reagents, the libraries were sequenced on an Illumina HiSeq 2000 with 100+100 nt paired-end reads. To prevent cross-contamination, the mother and child libraries were prepared a month apart and were sequenced in separate runs. Between roughly 450,000 and 2,200,000 distinct TCR beta clonotypes were identified per donor. Naive TCR beta clonotypes were estimated from low-frequency clonotypes matched to each donor's FACS-determined naive share, without sorting.

The source of this sequence is a boy aged 5-17 years in good health. The chain is made from TRBV28 and TRBJ2-7, with 7 bases in between that match TRBD1. The specimen was blood. The base sequence is TGTGCCAGCAGTTACGGACAGGCCTACTCCTACGAGCAGTACTTC. It translates as CASSYGQAYSYEQYF. Extended through the reference TRBV28 and TRBJ2-7 proteins, this CDR3 yields the full variable domain: DVKVTQSSRYLVKRTGEKVFLECVQDMDHENMFWYRQDPGLGLRLIYFSYDVKMKEKGDIPEGYSVSREKKERFSLILESASTNQTSMYLCASSYGQAYSYEQYFGPGTRLTVT.